This entry lists 25 T cell receptor beta chains sequenced from one sample in a study of CD8+ T cells in alopecia areata. Following RNA extraction, reverse transcription yielded cDNA that acted as the sequencing template. The protocol was immunoSEQ multiplex PCR, while the TCRdb copy is restricted to in-frame clones and leaves out a portion. This sample has 210,000 or so clones, with just over 65% found just once. Specified treatment: oral pan-JAK inhibitor, 5-10 mg twice daily. The source material was CD4+ T cells sorted from blood, sampled at approximately week 45, from a patient treated with tofacitinib. These receptors were collected from a human donor with alopecia areata.

J is TRBJ2-5 and V is TRBV4-3; D possibly matches TRBD1 or TRBD2 (5 bases each). The germline V and J ends were trimmed by 0 bases and 2 bases, with 10 bases remaining between them. Germline lookup yields CDR1 LGHNA and CDR2 YSLEER. This CDR3 contains 15 residues. CDR3 DNA sequence: TGCGCCAGCAGCCAAGACTGGGACCTACAAGAGACCCAGTACTTC. Amino acids: CASSQDWDLQETQYF.

The V call is TRBV29-1, the J call TRBJ2-1; D unresolved. V was shortened by 6 bases and J by 8 bases, with 8 bases between the two germline ends. Germline V lookup: CDR1 SQVTM, CDR2 ANQGSEA. This CDR3 has 10 residues. The CDR3 DNA reads as TGCAGCGTAGGTCCCGATGAGCAGTTCTTC. It translates to CSVGPDEQFF.

This chain links TRBV18 with TRBJ2-4; D is undetermined. This CDR3 region has 13 residues. CDR1 is KGHSH and CDR2 is LQKENI in the germline V gene. V dropped 3 bases and J dropped 0 bases, with 3 bases sitting between them. CDR3: CASSPLAKNIQYF. The CDR3 nucleotides are TGTGCCAGCTCACCTTTAGCCAAAAACATTCAGTACTTC.

The genes are TRBV4-3 and TRBJ2-3; 9 bases align to TRBD2. The CDR3 is 16 amino acids. Germline CDR1 LGHNA, CDR2 YSLEER. The J segment lost 2 bases and the V segment lost 4 bases, leaving 7 bases of the junction unmatched. CDR3 nucleotide sequence: TGCGCCAGCAGCCTTACCGGGACTAGCTCCACAGATACGCAGTATTTT. It encodes CASSLTGTSSTDTQYF.

This chain joins TRBV9 and TRBJ2-2; weak D call: TRBD1 (5 bases). This CDR3 is 16 amino acids long. Germline V gene sequence: CDR1 SGDLS, CDR2 YYNGEE. V was clipped by 3 bases and J by 6 bases, with 18 bases between them. DNA of the CDR3: TGTGCCAGCAGCGCCCAACCGAACCAGGGTTCCGGGGAGCTGTTTTTT. Protein: CASSAQPNQGSGELFF.

This chain links TRBV7-2 with TRBJ1-2; a weak D match, TRBD1 (5 bases). Per the germline V gene, CDR1 is SGHTA and CDR2 is FQGNSA. The CDR3 loop spans 14 amino acids. V was pared by 5 bases and J by 4 bases, with 14 bases between. The CDR3 is CASSTQTGGYGYTF. CDR3 coding DNA: TGTGCCAGCAGCACACAGACGGGGGGCTATGGCTACACCTTC.

The chain combines TRBV5-1 with TRBJ1-1, with a possible D match to TRBD1 (5 bases). CDR3 length: 15 amino acids. Germline lookup yields CDR1 SGHRS and CDR2 YFSETQ. V shed 0 bases and J shed 0 bases, with 9 bases lying between them. The CDR3 loop is CASSLGGLMNTEAFF. In DNA form, the CDR3 reads TGCGCCAGCAGCTTGGGGGGCCTCATGAACACTGAAGCTTTCTTT.

J is TRBJ2-7 and V is TRBV15; 9 bases line up with TRBD2. The CDR3 has 18 residues. CDR1 and CDR2 from the germline V gene are LNHNV and YYDKDF (reference sequence). The V segment lost 0 bases and the J segment 9 bases; nucleotides outside the gene matches: 18. The CDR3 region is CATSREVGGGVLLRGQYF. CDR3 nucleotides: TGTGCCACCAGCAGAGAGGTCGGCGGGGGGGTACTGCTACGAGGGCAGTACTTC.

The chain has TRBV4-3 and TRBJ1-2; D is unclear. The V gene's germline CDR1 is LGHNA and CDR2 YSLEER. The CDR3 loop spans 15 amino acids. V was cut by 0 bases and J by 4 bases, with 12 bases left in between. CDR3 DNA sequence: TGCGCCAGCAGCCAAGATTACAGCCGATTCTATGGCTACACCTTC. It translates to CASSQDYSRFYGYTF.

In this sample, this clone turned up once. This sequence joins TRBV18 and TRBJ2-5; D remains unclear. The V gene's germline CDR1 is KGHSH and CDR2 LQKENI. The CDR3 is 14 amino acids. V lost 6 bases and J lost 5, with 16 bases in between. The CDR3 DNA follows: TGTGCCAGCTCTACCCAGGCTGGGGTGGAGACCCAGTACTTC. It codes for CASSTQAGVETQYF.

The J gene is TRBJ2-2, the V gene TRBV2, with D possibly TRBD2 on 6 matching bases. V lost 8 bases and J lost 8, with 12 bases in between. Germline V gene data show CDR1 as SNHLY and CDR2 as FYNNEI. CDR3 length: 12 residues. This CDR3 reads CASGGIVGELFF. CDR3 sequence (DNA): TGTGCCAGCGGGGGGATCGTAGGGGAGCTGTTTTTT. The whole variable domain, filled in from reference TRBV2 and TRBJ2-2, reads EPEVTQTPSHQVTQMGQEVILRCVPISNHLYFYWYRQILGQKVEFLVSFYNNEISEKSEIFDDQFSVERPDGSNFTLKIRSTKLEDSAMYFCASGGIVGELFFGEGSRLTVL.

The chain couples TRBV14 to TRBJ1-2; the D gene is possibly TRBD1 (5 bases). In germline, CDR1 is SGHDN, CDR2 FVKESK. Deletions cut 0 bases from V and 8 bases from J, with 19 bases between. The CDR3 contains 16 residues. CDR3 nucleotide sequence: TGTGCCAGCAGCCAAGATCGTAAGAGGGGAGGCCGCGGCTACACCTTC. Protein product: CASSQDRKRGGRGYTF.

The chain combines TRBV2 with TRBJ1-1, with D hard to call. CDR1 and CDR2 from the germline V gene are SNHLY and FYNNEI. There are 14 residues in the CDR3. Trimming took off 0 bases at V and 1 base at J, with 6 bases between the two ends. Here the CDR3 reads CASSEALGNTEAFF. CDR3 coding DNA: TGTGCCAGCAGTGAAGCGCTTGGGAACACTGAAGCTTTCTTT.

The V gene is TRBV5-6, the J gene TRBJ1-2; tentatively, D is TRBD1 (5 bases). V was clipped by 4 bases and J by 0 bases, with 10 bases between them. Germline CDR1 reads SGHDT; CDR2 reads YYEEEE. The CDR3 is made up of 14 amino acids. CDR3 sequence reads: CASSGDATNYGYTF. Written as DNA, the CDR3 is TGTGCCAGCAGCGGGGACGCCACTAACTATGGCTACACCTTC.

This clone has a handful of counts. V and J are TRBV5-6 and TRBJ2-7, with 7 bases lining up with TRBD2. Trimming at V came to 2 bases and at J to 3 bases, leaving 5 bases not matched to a gene. In germline, CDR1 is SGHDT, CDR2 YYEEEE. The CDR3 has 14 amino acids. CDR3: CASSFGGGYYEQYF. The CDR3 nucleotides are TGTGCCAGCAGCTTCGGGGGAGGGTACTACGAGCAGTACTTC.

The rearrangement uses TRBV30 and TRBJ1-1, with D possibly TRBD1 on 6 matching bases. The CDR3 consists of 12 residues. Per the germline V gene, CDR1 is GTSNPN and CDR2 is SVGIG (reference sequence). The ends were cut back, 4 bases at V and 4 bases at J, with 10 bases in the middle. The CDR3 bases are TGTGCCTGGACCAGGGGAGGCACTGAAGCTTTCTTT. Translating gives CAWTRGGTEAFF.

This clone has a handful of counts. CDR3 nucleotides: TGTGCCAGCACCACCAGACAGGGGAATGAAAAACTGTTTTTT. This encodes CASTTRQGNEKLFF. The rearrangement joins TRBV6-6 to TRBJ1-4; TRBD1 aligns across 8 bases. Trimming took 7 bases from V and 5 from J; bases not matched to a gene: 6. Germline V gene data show CDR1 as MNHNY and CDR2 as SVGAGI (reference sequence). This CDR3 has 14 residues.

This clone was observed a few times. The V call is TRBV29-1, the J call TRBJ2-7; tentative D call: TRBD1 (5 bases). Between the trimmed V and J ends, which lost 1 base and 3 bases, there was a span of 10 bases. Per germline, CDR1 SQVTM and CDR2 ANQGSEA. The CDR3 is made up of 13 amino acids. CDR3 sequence reads: CSVEGQNHYEQYF. CDR3 sequence (DNA): TGCAGCGTTGAAGGACAGAACCACTACGAGCAGTACTTC.

The sample holds a few counts of this clone. The rearrangement joins TRBV30 to TRBJ2-2; the match to TRBD1 covers 9 bases. Germline lookup yields CDR1 GTSNPN and CDR2 SVGIG (reference sequence). Trimming took 0 bases from V and 5 from J; bases not matched to a gene: 4. This CDR3 contains 15 residues. This chain's CDR3 is CAWSVRTGVTGELFF. The CDR3 bases are TGTGCCTGGAGTGTCCGGACAGGGGTGACCGGGGAGCTGTTTTTT.

The DNA of the CDR3 is TGTGCCAGCAGAGGACAGTATGGCTACACCTTC. Translated: CASRGQYGYTF. V usage is TRBV25-1 and J usage is TRBJ1-2; maybe TRBD1 (6 bases). This CDR3 region has 11 residues. V lost 6 bases and J 5 bases, leaving 7 bases between the germline ends. CDR1 and CDR2 from the germline V gene are MGHDK and SYGVNS.

The chain carries TRBV5-1 and TRBJ2-2, with D maybe TRBD1 (5 bases). From germline, CDR1 is SGHRS and CDR2 YFSETQ. The CDR3 is 18 residues long. Trimming left V 1 base short and J 2 bases short, with 18 bases between. The CDR3 DNA is TGCGCCAGCAGCTTGTTTATCAGGGAATCAGCCAACACCGGGGAGCTGTTTTTT. It codes for CASSLFIRESANTGELFF.

As regards this clone: At one end the junction does not follow the germline gene, possibly because of a read error. The chain joins TRBV30 to TRBJ2-1; D not resolved. CDR1 GTSNPN and CDR2 SVGIG come from the germline V gene (reference sequence). The CDR3 is 12 amino acids. The CDR3 DNA sequence: TGCAGCGCCGAGAGCTCCTACAATGAGCAGTTCTTC. Protein sequence: CSAESSYNEQFF.

This clone was counted between two and nine times. The CDR3 protein is CASRPTSGGKQFF. The CDR3 nucleotides read TGTGCCAGCAGACCTACTAGCGGGGGGAAGCAGTTCTTC. The chain combines TRBV14 with TRBJ2-1; 12 nucleotides agree with TRBD2. Germline V gene lookup returns CDR1 SGHDN and CDR2 FVKESK. V was clipped by 6 bases and J by 11 bases; unmatched bases: 5. This CDR3 contains 13 residues.

The chain's CDR3 is CASSRPRQGGELFF. CDR3 nucleotides: TGTGCCAGCAGCCGACCTAGACAGGGCGGGGAGCTGTTTTTT. The chain employs TRBV7-2 and TRBJ2-2; 7 bases match TRBD1. The length of the CDR3 is 14 residues. Trimming cost V 5 bases and J 7 bases; bases outside gene matches: 7. The V gene's germline CDR1 is SGHTA and CDR2 FQGNSA.

As concerns this clone: Germline is not matched at one junction end, which may reflect a read error. The chain carries TRBV7-2 and TRBJ1-1, with TRBD1 matching over 8 bases. Germline values: CDR1 SGHTA, CDR2 FQGNSA. The CDR3 spans 15 residues. The CDR3 loop reads CASSLAGTGTTKAFF. DNA for the CDR3: TGTGCCAGCAGCTTAGCCGGGACAGGCACCACTAAAGCTTTCTTT. Complete variable domain (other parts from reference TRBV7-2 and TRBJ1-1): GAGVSQSPSNKVTEKGKDVELRCDPISGHTALYWYRQSLGQGLEFLIYFQGNSAPDKSGLPSDRFSAERTGGSVSTLTIQRTQQEDSAVYLCASSLAGTGTTKAFFGQGTRLTVV.